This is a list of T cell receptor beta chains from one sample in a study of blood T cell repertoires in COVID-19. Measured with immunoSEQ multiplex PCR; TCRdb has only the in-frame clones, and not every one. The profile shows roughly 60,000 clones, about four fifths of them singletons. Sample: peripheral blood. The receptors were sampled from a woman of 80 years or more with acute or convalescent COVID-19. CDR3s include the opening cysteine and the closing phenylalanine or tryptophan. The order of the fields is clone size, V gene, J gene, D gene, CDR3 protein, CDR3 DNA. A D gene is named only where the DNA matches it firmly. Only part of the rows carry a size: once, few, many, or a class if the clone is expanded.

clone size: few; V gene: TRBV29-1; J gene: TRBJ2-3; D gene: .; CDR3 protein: CSVEMRERGTDTQYF; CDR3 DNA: TGCAGCGTTGAAATGAGGGAGAGAGGGACAGATACGCAGTATTTT
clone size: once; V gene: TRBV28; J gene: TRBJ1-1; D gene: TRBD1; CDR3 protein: CASSLLGGAGSTEAFF; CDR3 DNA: TGTGCCAGCAGTTTATTAGGGGGCGCTGGGTCCACTGAAGCTTTCTTT
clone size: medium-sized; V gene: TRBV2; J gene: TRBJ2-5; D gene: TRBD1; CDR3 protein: CASLDRGQETQYF; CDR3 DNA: TGTGCCAGCCTTGACAGGGGGCAAGAGACCCAGTACTTC
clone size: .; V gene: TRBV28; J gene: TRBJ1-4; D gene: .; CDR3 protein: CASSFRQGIEKLFF; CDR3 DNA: TGTGCCAGCAGTTTTAGGCAGGGTATAGAAAAACTGTTTTTT
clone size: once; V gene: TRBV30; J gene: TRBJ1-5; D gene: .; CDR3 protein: CAWSAPGLGNQPQHF; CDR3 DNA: TGTGCCTGGTCTGCCCCGGGACTGGGTAATCAGCCCCAGCATTTT
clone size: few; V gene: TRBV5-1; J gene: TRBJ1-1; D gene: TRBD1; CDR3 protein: CASSDGQGNTEAFF; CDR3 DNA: TGCGCCAGCAGCGACGGACAGGGAAATACTGAAGCTTTCTTT
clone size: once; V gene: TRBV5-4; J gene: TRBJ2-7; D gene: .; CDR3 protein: CASFSRAGHSEQYF; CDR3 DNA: TGTGCCAGCTTCAGCAGGGCAGGGCACTCCGAGCAGTACTTC
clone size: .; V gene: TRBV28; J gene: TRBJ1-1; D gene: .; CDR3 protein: CASSLPGDNTEAFF; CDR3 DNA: TGTGCCAGCAGTTTGCCGGGAGACAACACTGAAGCTTTCTTT
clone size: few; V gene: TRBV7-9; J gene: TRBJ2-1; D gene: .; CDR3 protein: CASAGRAYNEQFF; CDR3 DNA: TGTGCCAGCGCGGGGAGAGCCTACAATGAGCAGTTCTTC
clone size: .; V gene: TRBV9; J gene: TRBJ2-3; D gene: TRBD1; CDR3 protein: CASSASQGARTDTQYF; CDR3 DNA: TGTGCCAGCAGCGCGTCACAGGGGGCAAGGACAGATACGCAGTATTTT
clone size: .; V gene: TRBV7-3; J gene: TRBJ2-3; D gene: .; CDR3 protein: CASSLSSVYTDTQYF; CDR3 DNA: TGTGCCAGCAGCTTAAGTAGCGTGTACACAGATACGCAGTATTTT
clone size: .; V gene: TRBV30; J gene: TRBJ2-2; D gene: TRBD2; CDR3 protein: CARAGGMNTGELFF; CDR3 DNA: TGTGCCCGAGCCGGGGGGATGAACACCGGGGAGCTGTTTTTT
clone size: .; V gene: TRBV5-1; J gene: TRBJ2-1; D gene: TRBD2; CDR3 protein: CASGLAGGPGEQFF; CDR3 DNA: TGCGCCAGCGGACTAGCGGGAGGGCCGGGTGAGCAGTTCTTC
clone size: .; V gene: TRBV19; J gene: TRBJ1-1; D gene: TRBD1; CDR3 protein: CASSIRGAEAFF; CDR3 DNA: TGTGCCAGTAGTATCAGGGGGGCTGAAGCTTTCTTT
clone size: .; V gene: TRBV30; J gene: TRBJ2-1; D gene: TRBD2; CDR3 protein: CAWSSSGEGRFF; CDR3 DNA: TGTGCCTGGAGCTCTAGCGGAGAGGGCCGGTTCTTC
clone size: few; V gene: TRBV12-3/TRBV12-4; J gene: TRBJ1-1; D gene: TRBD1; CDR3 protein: CASSSAGGTEAFF; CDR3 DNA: TGTGCCAGCAGTTCAGCAGGGGGCACTGAAGCTTTCTTT
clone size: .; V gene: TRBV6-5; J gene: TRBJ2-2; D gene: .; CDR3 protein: CARGGGNTGELFF; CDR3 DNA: TGTGCCAGAGGGGGGGGGAACACCGGGGAGCTGTTTTTT
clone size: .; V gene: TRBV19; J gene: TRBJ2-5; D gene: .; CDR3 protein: CASSFAEETQYF; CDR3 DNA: TGTGCCAGTAGTTTTGCAGAAGAGACCCAGTACTTC
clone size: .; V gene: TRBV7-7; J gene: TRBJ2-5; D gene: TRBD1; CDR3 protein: CASSLGTVQAETQYF; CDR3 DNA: TGTGCTAGCAGCTTAGGGACAGTCCAAGCGGAGACCCAGTACTTC
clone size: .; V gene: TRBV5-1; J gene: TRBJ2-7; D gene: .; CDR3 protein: CASSWGGRAYEQYF; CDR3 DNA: TGCGCCAGCAGCTGGGGGGGCAGGGCGTACGAGCAGTACTTC
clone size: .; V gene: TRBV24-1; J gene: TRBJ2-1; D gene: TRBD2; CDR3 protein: CATSDPSGSSYNEQFF; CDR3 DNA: TGTGCCACCAGTGATCCTAGCGGCAGCTCCTACAATGAGCAGTTCTTC
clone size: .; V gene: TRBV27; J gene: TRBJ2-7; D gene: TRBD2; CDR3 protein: CASRSSGHSSYEQYF; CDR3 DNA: TGTGCCAGCAGATCTAGCGGGCATAGCTCCTACGAGCAGTACTTC
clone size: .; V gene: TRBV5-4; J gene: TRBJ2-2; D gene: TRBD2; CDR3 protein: CASSLAGLAGAGTGELFF; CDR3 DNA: TGTGCCAGCAGCTTGGCCGGACTAGCGGGGGCCGGTACCGGGGAGCTGTTTTTT
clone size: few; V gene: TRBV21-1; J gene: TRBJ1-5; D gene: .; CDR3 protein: CASSLQGAGNCGNQPQHF; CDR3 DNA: TGTGCCAGCAGCCTCCAAGGCGCGGGCAATTGTGGCAATCAGCCCCAGCATTTT
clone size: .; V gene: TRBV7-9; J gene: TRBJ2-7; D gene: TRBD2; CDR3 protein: CASSFGLAGYEQYF; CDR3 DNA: TGTGCCAGCAGCTTTGGACTAGCGGGTTACGAGCAGTACTTC
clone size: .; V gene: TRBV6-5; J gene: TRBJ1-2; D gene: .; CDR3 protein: CASRRDRPGGYTF; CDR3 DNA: TGTGCCAGCAGGCGAGACAGGCCCGGTGGCTACACCTTC
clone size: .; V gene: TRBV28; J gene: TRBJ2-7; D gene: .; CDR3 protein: CASLEGGVFSYEQYF; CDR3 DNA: TGTGCCAGCCTGGAGGGGGGGGTCTTCTCCTACGAGCAGTACTTC
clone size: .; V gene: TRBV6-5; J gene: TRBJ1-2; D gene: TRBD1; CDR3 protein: CASSYTSGGRGYTF; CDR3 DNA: TGTGCCAGCAGTTACACATCAGGGGGCCGAGGCTACACCTTC
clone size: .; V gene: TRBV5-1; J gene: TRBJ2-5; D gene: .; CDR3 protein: CASSSGTIQETQYF; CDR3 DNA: TGCGCCAGCAGCTCGGGGACAATCCAAGAGACCCAGTACTTC
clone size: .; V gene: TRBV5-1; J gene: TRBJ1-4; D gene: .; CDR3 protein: CASSLETVNEKLFF; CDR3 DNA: TGCGCCAGCAGCTTGGAGACAGTAAATGAAAAACTGTTTTTT
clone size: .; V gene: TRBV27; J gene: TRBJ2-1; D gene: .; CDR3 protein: CASSFRNLYNEQFF; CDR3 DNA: TGTGCCAGCAGTTTCCGTAACTTGTACAATGAGCAGTTCTTC
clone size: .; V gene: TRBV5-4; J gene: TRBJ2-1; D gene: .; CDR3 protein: CASSLGGASYNEQFF; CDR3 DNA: TGTGCCAGCAGCTTAGGGGGGGCCTCCTACAATGAGCAGTTCTTC
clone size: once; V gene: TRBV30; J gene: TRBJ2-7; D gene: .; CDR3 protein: CAWSPAYEQYF; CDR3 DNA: TGTGCCTGGAGTCCGGCCTACGAGCAGTACTTC
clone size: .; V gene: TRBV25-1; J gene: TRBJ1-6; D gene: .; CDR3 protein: CASSIGGSSPLHF; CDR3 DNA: TGTGCCAGCAGCATAGGGGGTAGTTCACCCCTCCACTTT
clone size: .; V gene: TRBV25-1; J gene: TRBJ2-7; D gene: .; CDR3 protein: CATSDGGSVGYEQYF; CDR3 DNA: TGTGCCACCTCAGATGGAGGGAGTGTTGGCTACGAGCAGTACTTC
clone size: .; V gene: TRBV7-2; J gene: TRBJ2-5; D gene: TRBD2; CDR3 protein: CASARGFQETQYF; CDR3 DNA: TGTGCCAGCGCGCGGGGGTTCCAGGAGACCCAGTACTTC
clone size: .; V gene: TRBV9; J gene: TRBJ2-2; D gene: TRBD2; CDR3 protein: CASSVAASGGTGELFF; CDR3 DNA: TGTGCCAGCAGCGTAGCGGCTAGCGGGGGAACCGGGGAGCTGTTTTTT